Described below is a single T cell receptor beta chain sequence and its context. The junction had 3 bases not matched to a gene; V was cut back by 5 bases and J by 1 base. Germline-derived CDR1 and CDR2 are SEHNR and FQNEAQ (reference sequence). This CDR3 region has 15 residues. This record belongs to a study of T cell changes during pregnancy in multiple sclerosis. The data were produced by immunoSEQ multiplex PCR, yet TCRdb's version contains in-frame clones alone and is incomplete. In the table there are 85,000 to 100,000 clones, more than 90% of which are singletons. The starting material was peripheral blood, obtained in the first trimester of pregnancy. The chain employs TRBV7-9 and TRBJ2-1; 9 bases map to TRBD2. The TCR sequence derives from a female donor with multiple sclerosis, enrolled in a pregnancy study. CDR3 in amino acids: CASSPSGASYNEQFF. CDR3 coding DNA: TGTGCCAGCAGCCCTAGCGGGGCTTCCTACAATGAGCAGTTCTTC.